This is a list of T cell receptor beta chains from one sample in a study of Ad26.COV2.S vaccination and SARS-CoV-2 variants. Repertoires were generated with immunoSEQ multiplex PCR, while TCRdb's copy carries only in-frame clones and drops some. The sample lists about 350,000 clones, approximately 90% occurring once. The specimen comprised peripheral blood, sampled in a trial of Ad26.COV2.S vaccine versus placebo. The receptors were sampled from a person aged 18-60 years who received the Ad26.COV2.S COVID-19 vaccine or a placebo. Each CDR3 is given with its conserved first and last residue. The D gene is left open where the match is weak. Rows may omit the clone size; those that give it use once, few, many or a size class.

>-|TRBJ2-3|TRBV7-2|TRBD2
CASSLVGLAGDYHGLYF
TGTGCCAGCAGCTTAGTGGGACTAGCGGGGGATTATCATGGCCTGTATTTT
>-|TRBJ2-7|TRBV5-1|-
CASSFGTYSSYEQYF
TGCGCCAGCAGCTTTGGTACCTACAGCTCCTACGAGCAGTACTTC
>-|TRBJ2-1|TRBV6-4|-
CASSEYGGGEQFF
TGTGCCAGCAGTGAATACGGGGGCGGTGAGCAGTTCTTC
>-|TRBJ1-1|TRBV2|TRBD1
CASTPDRVNTEAFF
TGTGCCAGCACTCCCGACAGGGTGAACACTGAAGCTTTCTTT
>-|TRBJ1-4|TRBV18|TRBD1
CASSPGQGEDEKLFF
TGTGCCAGCTCTCCGGGACAGGGGGAGGATGAAAAACTGTTTTTT
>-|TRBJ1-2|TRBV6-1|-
CASSESRGGGYTF
TGTGCCAGCAGTGAGAGCAGGGGAGGTGGCTACACCTTC
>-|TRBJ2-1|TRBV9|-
CASSVAQGTNEQFF
TGTGCCAGCAGCGTAGCCCAGGGGACCAATGAGCAGTTCTTC
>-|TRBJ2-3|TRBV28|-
CASSPRFTRPSTDTQYF
TGTGCCAGCAGTCCTAGATTTACTAGGCCTAGCACAGATACGCAGTATTTT
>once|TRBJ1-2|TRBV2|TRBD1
CASRGDRDGYTF
TGTGCCAGCAGGGGGGACAGGGACGGCTACACCTTC
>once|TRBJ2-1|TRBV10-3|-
CAISEGLNYNEQFF
TGTGCCATCAGTGAGGGACTCAACTACAATGAGCAGTTCTTC
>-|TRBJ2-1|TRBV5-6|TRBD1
CASSLGDRIYNEQFF
TGTGCCAGCAGCTTAGGGGACAGGATCTACAATGAGCAGTTCTTC
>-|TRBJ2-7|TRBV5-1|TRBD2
CASSPLAGAGGEQYF
TGCGCCAGCAGCCCACTAGCGGGAGCAGGTGGGGAGCAGTACTTC
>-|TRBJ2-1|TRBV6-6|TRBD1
CASSETGQGYNEQFF
TGTGCCAGCAGCGAAACGGGACAGGGCTACAATGAGCAGTTCTTC
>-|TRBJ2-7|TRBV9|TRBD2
CASSVGGERGYEQYF
TGTGCCAGCAGCGTAGGCGGGGAGCGGGGGTACGAGCAGTACTTC
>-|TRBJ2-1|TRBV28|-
CASREGDNEQFF
TGTGCCAGCAGGGAGGGTGACAATGAGCAGTTCTTC
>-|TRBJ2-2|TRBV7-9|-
CASSPAGNTGELFF
TGTGCCAGCAGCCCGGCCGGGAACACCGGGGAGCTGTTTTTT
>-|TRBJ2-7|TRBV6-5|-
CASSTYPDRNEQYF
TGTGCCAGCAGTACTTACCCCGACCGGAACGAGCAGTACTTC
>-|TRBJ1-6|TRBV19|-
CASSMFGGLSYNSPLHF
TGTGCCAGTAGTATGTTCGGCGGACTCTCCTATAATTCACCCCTCCACTTT
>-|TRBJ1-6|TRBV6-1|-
CASSEGQTSSYNSPLHF
TGTGCCAGCAGTGAAGGACAGACAAGCTCCTATAATTCACCCCTCCACTTT
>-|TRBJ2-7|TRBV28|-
CASSLRSLSYEQYF
TGTGCCAGCAGTTTAAGGTCTCTCTCCTACGAGCAGTACTTC
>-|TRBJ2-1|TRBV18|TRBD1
CASSGQGELYNEQFF
TGTGCCAGCTCCGGACAGGGGGAACTCTACAATGAGCAGTTCTTC
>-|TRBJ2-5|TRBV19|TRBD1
CASSKDREETQYF
TGTGCCAGTAGCAAAGACAGGGAAGAGACCCAGTACTTC
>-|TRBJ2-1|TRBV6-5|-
CASSYSRAYNEQFF
TGTGCCAGCAGTTACTCTCGGGCATACAATGAGCAGTTCTTC
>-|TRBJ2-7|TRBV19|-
CASSLRATNYGEQYF
TGTGCCAGTAGTCTGCGCGCAACCAACTACGGGGAGCAGTACTTC
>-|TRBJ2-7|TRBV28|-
CASYGGDSSYEQYF
TGTGCCAGCTATGGCGGGGATTCCTCCTACGAGCAGTACTTC
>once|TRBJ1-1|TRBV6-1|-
CASSEYVGTGEAFF
TGTGCCAGCAGTGAATACGTAGGCACGGGGGAAGCTTTCTTT
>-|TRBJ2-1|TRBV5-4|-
CASSPPAGDEQFF
TGTGCCAGCAGCCCCCCCGCGGGCGATGAGCAGTTCTTC
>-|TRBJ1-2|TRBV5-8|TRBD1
CASSVTWTGDYGYTF
TGTGCCAGCAGCGTGACTTGGACAGGGGACTATGGCTACACCTTC
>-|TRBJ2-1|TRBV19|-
CASALQGYYNEQFF
TGTGCCAGCGCCCTACAGGGCTACTACAATGAGCAGTTCTTC
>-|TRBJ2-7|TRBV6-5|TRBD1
CASSPGTGMAYEQYF
TGTGCCAGCAGTCCCGGGACAGGGATGGCCTACGAGCAGTACTTC
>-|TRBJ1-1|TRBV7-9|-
CASSLVGNTEAFF
TGTGCCAGCAGCTTAGTAGGGAACACTGAAGCTTTCTTT
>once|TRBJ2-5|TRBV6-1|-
CASSEAGETQYF
TGTGCCAGCAGTGAAGCAGGAGAGACCCAGTACTTC
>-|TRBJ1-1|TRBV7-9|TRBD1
CASSLVGGVGTEAFF
TGTGCCAGCAGCTTAGTAGGGGGCGTTGGGACTGAAGCTTTCTTT
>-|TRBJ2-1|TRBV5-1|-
CASSWGAGRGNEQFF
TGCGCCAGCAGCTGGGGCGCAGGACGGGGGAATGAGCAGTTCTTC
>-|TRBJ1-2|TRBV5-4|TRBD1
CASSWTGGNYGYTF
TGTGCCAGCAGCTGGACAGGGGGAAACTATGGCTACACCTTC
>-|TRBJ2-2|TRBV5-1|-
CASSLVGRGARNGELFF
TGCGCCAGCAGCTTGGTTGGTCGGGGGGCTCGAAACGGGGAGCTGTTTTTT
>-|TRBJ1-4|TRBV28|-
CASSSLSGGNEKLFF
TGTGCCAGCAGTTCACTCTCCGGGGGAAATGAAAAACTGTTTTTT
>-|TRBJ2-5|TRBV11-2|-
CASTRKGVKQTQYF
TGTGCCAGCACCAGAAAGGGAGTCAAGCAGACCCAGTACTTC
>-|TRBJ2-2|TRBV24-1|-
CATSGAGGDTGELFF
TGTGCCACCAGTGGGGCAGGGGGGGACACCGGGGAGCTGTTTTTT
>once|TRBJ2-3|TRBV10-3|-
CATSDGNTQYF
TGTGCCACGAGCGACGGGAATACGCAGTATTTT
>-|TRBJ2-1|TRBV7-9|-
CASSFPGDVTNEQFF
TGTGCCAGCAGCTTTCCAGGGGACGTTACCAATGAGCAGTTCTTC
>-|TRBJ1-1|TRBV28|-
CASSLQLNTEAFF
TGTGCCAGCAGTTTACAGTTGAACACTGAAGCTTTCTTT
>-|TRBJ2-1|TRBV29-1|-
CSVEESEGGDEQFF
TGCAGCGTTGAAGAAAGTGAAGGGGGAGACGAGCAGTTCTTC
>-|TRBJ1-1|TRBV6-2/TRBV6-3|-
CASSYNVNTEAFF
TGTGCCAGCAGTTATAACGTAAACACTGAAGCTTTCTTT
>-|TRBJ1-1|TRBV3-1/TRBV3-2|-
CASSQDPRNTEAFF
TGTGCCAGCAGCCAAGATCCCAGGAACACTGAAGCTTTCTTT
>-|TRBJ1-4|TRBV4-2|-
CASSQDPGPNNEKLFF
TGTGCCAGCAGCCAAGACCCAGGTCCTAATAATGAAAAACTGTTTTTT
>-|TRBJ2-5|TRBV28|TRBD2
CASSLSGTSGIETQYF
TGTGCCAGCAGTTTATCCGGGACTAGCGGGATTGAGACCCAGTACTTC
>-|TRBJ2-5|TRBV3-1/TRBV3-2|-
CASSQGAEGGETQYF
TGTGCCAGCAGCCAAGGAGCGGAGGGGGGAGAGACCCAGTACTTC
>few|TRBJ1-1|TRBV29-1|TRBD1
CSTNRGRTEAFF
TGCAGCACGAACAGGGGACGCACTGAAGCTTTCTTT
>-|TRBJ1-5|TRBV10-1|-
CASSEYGVEQPQHF
TGCGCCAGCAGTGAATACGGGGTGGAACAGCCCCAGCATTTT
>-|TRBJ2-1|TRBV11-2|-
CASSLDAGAPNEQFF
TGTGCCAGCAGCTTAGACGCCGGGGCGCCAAATGAGCAGTTCTTC
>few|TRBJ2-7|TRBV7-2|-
CASSNPGQGLLTPYEQYF
TGTGCCAGCAGCAATCCCGGACAAGGCCTACTTACCCCCTACGAGCAGTACTTC
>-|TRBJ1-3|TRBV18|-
CASSPRSQNSGNTIYF
TGTGCCAGCTCACCACGCAGCCAGAACTCTGGAAACACCATATATTTT
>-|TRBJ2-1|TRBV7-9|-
CASSSRESSYNEQFF
TGTGCCAGCAGCTCCCGGGAAAGCTCCTACAATGAGCAGTTCTTC
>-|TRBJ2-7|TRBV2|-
CASSVGEQYF
TGTGCCAGCTCAGTCGGCGAGCAGTACTTC